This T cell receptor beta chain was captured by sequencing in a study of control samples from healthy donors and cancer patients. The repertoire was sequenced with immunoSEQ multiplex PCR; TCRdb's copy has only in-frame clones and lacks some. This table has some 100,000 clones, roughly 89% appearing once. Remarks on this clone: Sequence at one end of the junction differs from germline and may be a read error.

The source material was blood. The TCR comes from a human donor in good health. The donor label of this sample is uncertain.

The chain's CDR3 is CYRTDLYGYTF. The CDR3 DNA reads TGTTACCGGACAGACCTCTATGGCTACACCTTC. This rearrangement joins TRBV23-1 to TRBJ1-2, with D possibly matching TRBD1 (6 bases). TRBV23-1 is flagged as an ORF with uncertain function. The CDR3 contains 11 residues.